This T cell receptor beta chain was captured in a study of blood T cell repertoires in COVID-19. This CDR3 region has 16 residues. TCRdb's copy holds only in-frame clones and misses some; the assay was immunoSEQ multiplex PCR. Of 120,000 to 150,000 clones in the sample, 88% were seen once. The clonotype originates from a human donor in a cohort sampled during active COVID-19. The sample comprised peripheral blood. V usage is TRBV1 and J usage is TRBJ1-6; TRBD1, the D gene given by the table, was not confirmed from the DNA. TRBV1 is listed as a pseudogene. The CDR3 DNA sequence: TGCACCAGCAGCCAAGCCAGGCAAGGGAACACAGGGGGGATCCTGTTT. It yields the protein CTSSQARQGNTGGILF.